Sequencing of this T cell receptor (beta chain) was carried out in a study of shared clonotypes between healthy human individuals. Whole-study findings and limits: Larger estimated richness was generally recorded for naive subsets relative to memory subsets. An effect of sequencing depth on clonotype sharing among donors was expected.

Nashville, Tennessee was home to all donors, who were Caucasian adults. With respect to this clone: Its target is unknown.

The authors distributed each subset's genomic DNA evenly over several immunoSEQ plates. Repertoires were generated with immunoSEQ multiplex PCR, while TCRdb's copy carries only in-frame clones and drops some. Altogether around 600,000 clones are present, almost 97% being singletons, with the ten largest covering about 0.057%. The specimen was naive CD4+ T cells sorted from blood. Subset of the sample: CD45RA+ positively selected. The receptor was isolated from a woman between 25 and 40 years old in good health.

CDR3 nucleotides: TGTGCCAGTAGTGATCACGTCAGGGGCGGTTATAATTCACCCCTCCACTTT. This sequence encodes CASSDHVRGGYNSPLHF. This rearrangement joins TRBV19 to TRBJ1-6, with TRBD1 as a possible D gene (6 bases). CDR1 is LNHDA and CDR2 is SQIVND in the germline V gene (reference sequence). CDR3 length: 17 amino acids. V was pared by 5 bases and J by 4 bases, with 18 bases between. Looking up the rest from reference TRBV19 and TRBJ1-6 gives the full variable domain: DGGITQSPKYLFRKEGQNVTLSCEQNLNHDAMYWYRQDPGQGLRLIYYSQIVNDFQKGDIAEGYSVSREKKESFPLTVTSAQKNPTAFYLCASSDHVRGGYNSPLHFGNGTRLTVT.